The 22 T cell receptor beta chains below come from one sample, sequenced in a study of T cells in localized non-small cell lung cancer. Using immunoSEQ multiplex PCR, the repertoire was profiled, and TCRdb retains in-frame clones only, with some absent. The table lists some 82,000 clones, around three quarters of them singletons. Material: PBMCs, obtained before any cancer treatment. The receptor set was obtained from a man aged 40-75 years with stage II squamous cell lung carcinoma.

The V call is TRBV9, the J call TRBJ2-2; the D is unclear. The germline gives CDR1 SGDLS, CDR2 YYNGEE. The CDR3 consists of 14 residues. V was shortened by 2 bases and J by 0 bases, with 5 bases between the two germline ends. The CDR3 here is CASSVSSNTGELFF. The DNA for the CDR3 is TGTGCCAGCAGCGTTTCTTCGAACACCGGGGAGCTGTTTTTT.

This sequence joins TRBV4-2 and TRBJ2-1, with 10 bases identical to TRBD2. Trimming cost V 1 base and J 4 bases; bases outside gene matches: 7. CDR3 length equals 17 residues. The germline gives CDR1 LGHNA, CDR2 YNFKEQ. CDR3 in amino acids: CASSQGDLAGVYNEQFF. In DNA form, the CDR3 reads TGTGCCAGCAGCCAAGGCGATCTAGCGGGAGTTTACAATGAGCAGTTCTTC.

Details on this clone: Other DNA sequences from this sample encode an identical CDR3 as well. The chain is built from TRBV25-1 and TRBJ1-3; D gene unclear. From germline, CDR1 is MGHDK and CDR2 SYGVNS. Trimming stripped 3 bases from V and 0 bases from J, with 12 bases between. CDR3 size: 16 residues. DNA for the CDR3: TGTGCCAGCAGTGACCTCGTTCCCAGCTCTGGAAACACCATATATTTT. This codes for CASSDLVPSSGNTIYF.

The chain joins TRBV7-6 to TRBJ2-2; D might be TRBD1 (5 bases). Germline V gene sequence: CDR1 SGHVS, CDR2 FNYEAQ. V lost 5 bases and J 4 bases, leaving 11 bases between the germline ends. There are 14 residues in the CDR3. The CDR3 is CASSGSGSTGELFF. In nucleotides, the CDR3 is TGTGCCAGCAGCGGATCAGGGTCCACCGGGGAGCTGTTTTTT.

The chain recombines TRBV29-1 with TRBJ1-2, with 12 bases identical to TRBD1. CDR1 and CDR2 (germline): SQVTM, ANQGSEA. V lost 5 bases, J lost 8 bases, and 6 bases stayed unmatched. CDR3 size: 13 residues. The CDR3 DNA follows: TGCAGCGTTAGCGGGACAGGGGGCGCGGGCTACACCTTC. Translation: CSVSGTGGAGYTF. Looking up the rest from reference TRBV29-1 and TRBJ1-2 gives the full variable domain: SAVISQKPSRDICQRGTSLTIQCQVDSQVTMMFWYRQQPGQSLTLIATANQGSEATYESGFVIDKFPISRPNLTFSTLTVSNMSPEDSSIYLCSVSGTGGAGYTFGSGTRLTVV.

The rearrangement joins TRBV10-3 to TRBJ2-7; 9 positions match TRBD1. The CDR3 is 16 residues long. Germline V gene data show CDR1 as ENHRY and CDR2 as SYGVKD. The V gene end was trimmed by 3 bases and the J gene end by 0 bases; junction bases not matched to a gene: 6. The CDR3 reads CAISDPGQGSSYEQYF. CDR3 in DNA: TGTGCCATCAGTGACCCCGGACAGGGGAGCTCCTACGAGCAGTACTTC.

CDR3 DNA: TGTGCCCGTCGAGGGACAGGGAGGACCGGGGAGCTGTTTTTT. It is translated as CARRGTGRTGELFF. The chain is built from TRBV30 and TRBJ2-2, with 9 nucleotides matching TRBD1. The V segment lost 8 bases and the J segment 5 bases; nucleotides outside the gene matches: 9. The CDR3 totals 14 residues. Germline V gene sequence: CDR1 GTSNPN, CDR2 SVGIG (reference sequence). Supplemented by reference TRBV30 and TRBJ2-2, the full variable domain reads SQTIHQWPATLVQPVGSPLSLECTVEGTSNPNLYWYRQAAGRGLQLLFYSVGIGQISSEVPQNLSASRPQDRQFILSSKKLLLSDSGFYLCARRGTGRTGELFFGEGSRLTVL.

This clone turned up a few times. Written as DNA, the CDR3 is TGTGCCTGGAGTGTAGCTGGGTACGCGAATCAGCCCCAGCATTTT. The encoded protein is CAWSVAGYANQPQHF. The chain links TRBV30 to TRBJ1-5; the D is unclear. The CDR3 covers 15 residues. Germline lookup yields CDR1 GTSNPN and CDR2 SVGIG (reference sequence). V lost 0 bases to trimming and J lost 4 bases, with 13 bases between them.

The chain links TRBV29-1 to TRBJ2-3; 9 bases are shared with TRBD2. Germline V gene lookup returns CDR1 SQVTM and CDR2 ANQGSEA. J gave up 0 bases and V 0 bases, and 10 bases lay outside the gene matches. This CDR3 spans 18 amino acids. The CDR3 region is CSVEDRGRAYTSTDTQYF. In DNA, the CDR3 is TGCAGCGTTGAAGATCGCGGGAGGGCCTATACTAGCACAGATACGCAGTATTTT.

This clone was observed a few times. V is TRBV19 and J is TRBJ1-1, with a tentative D call TRBD1 (5 bases). V was shortened by 8 bases and J by 4 bases, with 14 bases between the two germline ends. Germline loops: CDR1 LNHDA, CDR2 SQIVND (reference sequence). The CDR3 spans 13 residues. The CDR3 region has the DNA TGTGCCAGTGTCGGGACCCTTTTCACTGAAGCTTTCTTT. Its protein product is CASVGTLFTEAFF. Complete variable domain (other parts from reference TRBV19 and TRBJ1-1): DGGITQSPKYLFRKEGQNVTLSCEQNLNHDAMYWYRQDPGQGLRLIYYSQIVNDFQKGDIAEGYSVSREKKESFPLTVTSAQKNPTAFYLCASVGTLFTEAFFGQGTRLTVV.

V is TRBV28 and J is TRBJ1-1, with TRBD1 as a possible D gene (6 bases). V was trimmed by 3 bases and J by 3 bases, leaving 14 bases between them. CDR3 size: 15 residues. The germline CDR1 and CDR2 sequences are MDHEN and SYDVKM. CDR3: CASSLGGAADTEAFF. The CDR3 coding sequence is TGTGCCAGCAGTTTGGGGGGCGCGGCCGACACTGAAGCTTTCTTT.

The chain links TRBV29-1 to TRBJ1-1; no clear D gene. The CDR3 consists of 13 residues. The germline V and J ends were trimmed by 0 bases and 6 bases, with 11 bases remaining between them. The germline CDR1 and CDR2 sequences are SQVTM and ANQGSEA. DNA of the CDR3: TGCAGCGTTGAAGATACGATTACCCCTGAAGCTTTCTTT. Amino acid sequence: CSVEDTITPEAFF.

This clone has ten or more counts. J is TRBJ2-4 and V is TRBV2; 12 bases are shared with TRBD2. There are 16 residues in the CDR3. The V gene's germline CDR1 is SNHLY and CDR2 FYNNEI. Trimming at V came to 8 bases and at J to 4 bases, leaving 9 bases not matched to a gene. CDR3 region: CASLSSGGAAKNIQYF. CDR3 DNA: TGTGCCAGCTTGTCTAGCGGGGGGGCTGCAAAAAACATTCAGTACTTC.

As regards this clone: The junction departs from germline at one end; a sequencing error may be responsible. This rearrangement joins TRBV9 to TRBJ2-5; a possible D gene is TRBD1 (6 bases). The CDR3 spans 14 residues. Germline V gene lookup returns CDR1 SGDLS and CDR2 YYNGEE. This CDR3 is CASSVEGTQEAQYF. The CDR3 DNA reads TGTGCCAGCAGCGTAGAAGGGACACAAGAGGCCCAGTACTTC.

The V call is TRBV7-9, the J call TRBJ1-3, with 9 bases aligning to TRBD1. The CDR3 extends over 17 amino acids. V shed 5 bases and J 0 bases; nucleotides not matched to a gene: 8. Per germline, CDR1 SEHNR and CDR2 FQNEAQ (reference sequence). CDR3 sequence reads: CASSPGQGQHSGNTIYF. The CDR3 DNA reads TGTGCCAGCAGCCCGGGACAGGGACAGCACTCTGGAAACACCATATATTTT.

The gene calls are TRBV6-5 and TRBJ2-3; 9 bases agree with TRBD2. After removal of 2 bases from V and 0 bases from J, the junction contained 0 bases not matched to a gene. The germline V gene has CDR1 MNHEY and CDR2 SVGAGI. The CDR3 loop spans 15 amino acids. CDR3 DNA sequence: TGTGCCAGCAGTTACACTAGCGGGAGCACAGATACGCAGTATTTT. This encodes CASSYTSGSTDTQYF.

The CDR3 is CASSQSGTRGAPLHF. DNA for the CDR3: TGTGCCAGCAGCCAATCAGGAACACGTGGTGCGCCCCTCCACTTT. This chain connects TRBV16 to TRBJ1-6; D not certain. Germline V gene sequence: CDR1 KGHSY, CDR2 FQNENV. Trimming removed 0 bases from V and 13 bases from J, with 16 bases in between. This CDR3 contains 15 residues.

This chain links TRBV30 with TRBJ1-6; TRBD1 is a possible D gene (6 bases). Germline loops: CDR1 GTSNPN, CDR2 SVGIG (reference sequence). This CDR3 is 14 amino acids long. V lost 0 bases to trimming and J lost 6 bases, with 9 bases between them. CDR3 sequence: CAWSVRGGNSPLHF. In DNA form, the CDR3 reads TGTGCCTGGAGTGTACGAGGGGGTAATTCACCCCTCCACTTT.

This chain connects TRBV30 to TRBJ1-1; D may be TRBD1 (6 bases). This CDR3 has 13 amino acids. Per the germline V gene, CDR1 is GTSNPN and CDR2 is SVGIG (reference sequence). The V end lost 4 bases, the J end lost 0 bases, and 9 bases lay between the germline ends. In DNA form, the CDR3 reads TGTGCCTGGACGGGACATATGAACACTGAAGCTTTCTTT. Amino acid sequence: CAWTGHMNTEAFF.

The rearrangement joins TRBV29-1 to TRBJ1-1; D is perhaps TRBD1 (5 bases). The CDR3 loop spans 10 amino acids. V lost 4 bases to trimming and J lost 10 bases, with 10 bases between them. CDR1 is SQVTM, CDR2 ANQGSEA, per germline. CDR3 coding DNA: TGCAGCGTTGTGGGGCTAGTAGCTTTCTTT. The encoded protein is CSVVGLVAFF.

The chain combines TRBV4-2 with TRBJ2-5, with a tentative D call TRBD1 (6 bases). The CDR3 has 13 amino acids. V lost 0 bases and J lost 13, with 15 bases in between. From germline, CDR1 is LGHNA and CDR2 YNFKEQ. The CDR3 protein is CASSQEVGGPVYF. The CDR3 region has the DNA TGTGCCAGCAGCCAAGAAGTAGGGGGTCCGGTGTACTTC.

As for this clone: The same CDR3 can be traced to other DNA sequences in this sample. This chain connects TRBV28 to TRBJ1-2, with D unresolved. Germline CDR1 is MDHEN and CDR2 is SYDVKM. V was cut by 5 bases and J by 2 bases, with 9 bases left in between. CDR3 length equals 13 residues. The CDR3 sequence: CASSLTGNYGYTF. Here the CDR3 DNA reads TGTGCCAGCAGTCTGACCGGAAACTATGGCTACACCTTC.